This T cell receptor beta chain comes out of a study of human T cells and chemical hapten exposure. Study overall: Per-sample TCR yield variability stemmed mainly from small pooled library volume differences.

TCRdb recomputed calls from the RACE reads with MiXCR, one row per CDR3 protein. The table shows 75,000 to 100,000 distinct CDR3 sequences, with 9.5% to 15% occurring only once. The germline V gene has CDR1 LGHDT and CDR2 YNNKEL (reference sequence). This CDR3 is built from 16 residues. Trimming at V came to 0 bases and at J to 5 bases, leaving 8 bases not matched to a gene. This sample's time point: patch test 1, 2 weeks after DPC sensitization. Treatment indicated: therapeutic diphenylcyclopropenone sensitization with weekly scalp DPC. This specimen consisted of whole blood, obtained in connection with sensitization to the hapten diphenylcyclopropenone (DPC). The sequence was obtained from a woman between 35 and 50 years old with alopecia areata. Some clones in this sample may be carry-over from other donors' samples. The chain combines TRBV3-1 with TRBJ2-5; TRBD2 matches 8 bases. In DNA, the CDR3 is TGTGCCAGCAGCCAAGAGATCGGGAGGGCCGTTGAGACCCAGTACTTC. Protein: CASSQEIGRAVETQYF.